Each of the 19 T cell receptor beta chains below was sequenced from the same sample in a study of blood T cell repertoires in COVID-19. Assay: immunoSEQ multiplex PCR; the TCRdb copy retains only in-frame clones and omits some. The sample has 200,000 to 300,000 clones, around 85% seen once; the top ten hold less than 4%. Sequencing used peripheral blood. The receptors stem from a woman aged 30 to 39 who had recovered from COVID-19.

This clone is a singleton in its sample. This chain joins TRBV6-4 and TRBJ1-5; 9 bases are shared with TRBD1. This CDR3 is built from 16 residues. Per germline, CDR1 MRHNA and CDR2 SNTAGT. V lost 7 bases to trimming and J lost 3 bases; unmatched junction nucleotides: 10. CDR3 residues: CASNQLRDRVNQPQHF. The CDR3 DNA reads TGTGCCAGCAACCAACTCCGGGACAGGGTCAATCAGCCCCAGCATTTT.

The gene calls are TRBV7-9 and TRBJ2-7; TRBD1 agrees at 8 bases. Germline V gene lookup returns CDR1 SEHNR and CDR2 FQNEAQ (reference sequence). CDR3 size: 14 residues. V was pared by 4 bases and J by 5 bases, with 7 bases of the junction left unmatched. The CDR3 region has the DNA TGTGCCAGCAGCTCCCGGACAGGGTTTGACGAGCAGTACTTC. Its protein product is CASSSRTGFDEQYF.

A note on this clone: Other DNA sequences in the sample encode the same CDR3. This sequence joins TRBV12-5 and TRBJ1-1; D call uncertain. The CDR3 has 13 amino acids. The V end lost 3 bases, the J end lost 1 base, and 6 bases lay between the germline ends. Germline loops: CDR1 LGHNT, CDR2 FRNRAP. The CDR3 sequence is CASGLRGNTEAFF. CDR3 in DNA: TGTGCTAGTGGTTTACGGGGGAACACTGAAGCTTTCTTT.

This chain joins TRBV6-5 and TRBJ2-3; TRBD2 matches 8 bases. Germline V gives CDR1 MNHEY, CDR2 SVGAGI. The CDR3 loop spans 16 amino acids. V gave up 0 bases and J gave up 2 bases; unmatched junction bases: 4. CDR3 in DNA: TGTGCCAGCAGTTACTCAGCGGGGGCGAACACAGATACGCAGTATTTT. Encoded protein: CASSYSAGANTDTQYF.

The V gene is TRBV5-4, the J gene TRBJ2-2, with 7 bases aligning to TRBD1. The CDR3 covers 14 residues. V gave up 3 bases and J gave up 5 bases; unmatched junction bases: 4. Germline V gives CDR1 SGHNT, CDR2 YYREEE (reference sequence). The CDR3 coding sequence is TGTGCCAGCAGCTCAGGGGGTCGTACCGGGGAGCTGTTTTTT. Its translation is CASSSGGRTGELFF.

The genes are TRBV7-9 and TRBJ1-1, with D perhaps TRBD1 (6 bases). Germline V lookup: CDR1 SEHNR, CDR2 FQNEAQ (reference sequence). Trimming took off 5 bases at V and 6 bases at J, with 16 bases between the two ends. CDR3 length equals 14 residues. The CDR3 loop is CASSTQTGLPEAFF. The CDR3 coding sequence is TGTGCCAGCAGCACCCAGACAGGTTTGCCTGAAGCTTTCTTT. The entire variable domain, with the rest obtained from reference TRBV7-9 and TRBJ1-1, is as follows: DTGVSQNPRHKITKRGQNVTFRCDPISEHNRLYWYRQTLGQGPEFLTYFQNEAQLEKSRLLSDRFSAERPKGSFSTLEIQRTEQGDSAMYLCASSTQTGLPEAFFGQGTRLTVV.

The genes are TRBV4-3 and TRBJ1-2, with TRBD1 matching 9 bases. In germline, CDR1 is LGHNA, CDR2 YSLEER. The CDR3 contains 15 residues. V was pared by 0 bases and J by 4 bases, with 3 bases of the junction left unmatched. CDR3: CASSQETGGIYGYTF. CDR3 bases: TGCGCCAGCAGCCAAGAGACAGGGGGTATCTATGGCTACACCTTC.

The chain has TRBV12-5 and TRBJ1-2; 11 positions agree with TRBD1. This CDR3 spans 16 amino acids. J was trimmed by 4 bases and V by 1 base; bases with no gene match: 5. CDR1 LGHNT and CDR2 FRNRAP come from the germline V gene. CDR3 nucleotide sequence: TGTGCTAGTGGTTTGGGAACCGGGACAGGGGGCTATGGCTACACCTTC. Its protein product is CASGLGTGTGGYGYTF.

The CDR3 coding sequence is TGTGCCAGCAGCTTAGCGGGCCAAGATACGCAGTATTTT. Its translation is CASSLAGQDTQYF. V gene TRBV7-6 combines with J gene TRBJ2-3; D not certain. The germline V gene has CDR1 SGHVS and CDR2 FNYEAQ. V was shortened by 0 bases and J by 5 bases, with 6 bases between the two germline ends. This CDR3 is built from 13 residues.

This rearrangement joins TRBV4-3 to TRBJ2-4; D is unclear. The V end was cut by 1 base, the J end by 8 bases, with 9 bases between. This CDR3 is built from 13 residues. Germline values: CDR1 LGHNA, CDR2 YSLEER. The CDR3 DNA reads TGCGCCAGCAGCCAAGTACTACGAGACATTCAGTACTTC. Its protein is CASSQVLRDIQYF.

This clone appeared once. CDR3 residues: CASSNRGAGRKNTEAFF. Written as DNA, the CDR3 is TGTGCCAGCAGCAATCGGGGGGCAGGCAGAAAAAACACTGAAGCTTTCTTT. The rearrangement joins TRBV5-6 to TRBJ1-1, with a weak D call TRBD1 (6 bases). The CDR3 sequence is 17 residues long. Germline V gene lookup returns CDR1 SGHDT and CDR2 YYEEEE. V was pared by 4 bases and J by 2 bases, with 21 bases between.

The CDR3 DNA sequence: TGTGCCATCAGTGATGGCCAGGGGTTCGGTCAGCCCCAGCATTTT. Its translation is CAISDGQGFGQPQHF. The V gene is TRBV10-3, the J gene TRBJ1-5, with D perhaps TRBD1 (6 bases). V lost 3 bases, J lost 6 bases, and 15 bases lay in between. CDR1 and CDR2 (germline): ENHRY, SYGVKD. The CDR3 extends over 15 amino acids.

CDR3 DNA sequence: TGTGCCAGCTCACCACCTAATTCTCCGTCTGATACGCAGTATTTT. Translation: CASSPPNSPSDTQYF. This chain uses TRBV18 with TRBJ2-3; D uncertain. CDR1 KGHSH and CDR2 LQKENI come from the germline V gene. With 0 bases removed from V and 6 bases from J, the gap between germline ends came to 13 bases. This CDR3 spans 15 amino acids. The full variable domain, its missing parts supplied by reference TRBV18 and TRBJ2-3, is NAGVMQNPRHLVRRRGQEARLRCSPMKGHSHVYWYRQLPEEGLKFMVYLQKENIIDESGMPKERFSAEFPKEGPSILRIQQVVRGDSAAYFCASSPPNSPSDTQYFGPGTRLTVL.

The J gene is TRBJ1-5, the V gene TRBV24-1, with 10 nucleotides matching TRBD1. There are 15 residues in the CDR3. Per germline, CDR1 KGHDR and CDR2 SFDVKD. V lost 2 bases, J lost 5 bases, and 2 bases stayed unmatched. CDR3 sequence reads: CATSDWTGGDQPQHF. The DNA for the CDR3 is TGTGCCACCAGTGATTGGACAGGGGGGGATCAGCCCCAGCATTTT.

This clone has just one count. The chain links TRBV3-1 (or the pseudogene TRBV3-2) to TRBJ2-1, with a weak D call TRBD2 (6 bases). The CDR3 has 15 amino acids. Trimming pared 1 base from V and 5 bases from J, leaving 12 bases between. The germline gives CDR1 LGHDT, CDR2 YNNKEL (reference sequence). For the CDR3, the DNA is TGTGCCAGCAGCCAAGTAGGGCGGGGAAACAATGAGCAGTTCTTC. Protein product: CASSQVGRGNNEQFF.

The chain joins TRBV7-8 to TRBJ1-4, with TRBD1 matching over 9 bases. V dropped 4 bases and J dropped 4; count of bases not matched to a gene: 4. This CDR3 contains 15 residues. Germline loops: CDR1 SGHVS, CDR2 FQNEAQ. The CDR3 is CASSSRQGGNEKLFF. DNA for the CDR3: TGTGCCAGCAGCTCCCGACAGGGGGGTAATGAAAAACTGTTTTTT.

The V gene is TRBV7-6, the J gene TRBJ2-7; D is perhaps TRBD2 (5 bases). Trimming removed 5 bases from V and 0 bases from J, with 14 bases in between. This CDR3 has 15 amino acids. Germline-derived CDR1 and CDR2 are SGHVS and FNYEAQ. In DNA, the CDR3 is TGTGCCAGCAGCCGGGAAGCAGCTTCCTCCTACGAGCAGTACTTC. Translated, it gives CASSREAASSYEQYF.

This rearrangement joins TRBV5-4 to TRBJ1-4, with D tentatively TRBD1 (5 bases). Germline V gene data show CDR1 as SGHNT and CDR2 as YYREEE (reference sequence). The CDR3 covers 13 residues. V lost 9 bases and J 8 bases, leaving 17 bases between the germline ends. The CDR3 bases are TGTGCCACCGCGGCTCAGGGCGAGGAAAAACTGTTTTTT. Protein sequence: CATAAQGEEKLFF.

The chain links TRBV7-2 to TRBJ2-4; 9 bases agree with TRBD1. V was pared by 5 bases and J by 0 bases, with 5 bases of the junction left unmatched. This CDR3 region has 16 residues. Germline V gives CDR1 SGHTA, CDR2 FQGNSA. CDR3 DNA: TGTGCCAGCAGCAGACAGGGGGGACTAGCCAAAAACATTCAGTACTTC. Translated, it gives CASSRQGGLAKNIQYF.